This T cell receptor beta chain appears in the sequencing data of a study of beta chain features in type 1 diabetes. General study results and limits: When Type 1 diabetes patients were examined, their TCRB CDR3s proved moderately but significantly shorter in all four CD4+ subsets. Cells with high TCR expression could be over-represented by cDNA sequencing.

CD45RO/CCR7/CD25/CD127/CD95/CD27 sorting isolated CD4+ naive, central memory, regulatory and stem cell-like memory cells. In all sorted populations, purity surpassed 98%. TCRB transcripts that were expressed got sequenced, as all of the isolated RNA had been reverse transcribed. Clones were read by immunoSEQ multiplex PCR, and TCRdb kept only the in-frame ones, dropping some. The table lists some 700,000 clones, around an eighth of them singletons, with approximately 0.022% in the top ten. The germline V gene has CDR1 MDHEN and CDR2 SYDVKM. This CDR3 contains 15 residues. V lost 4 bases and J lost 2, with 14 bases in between. This clone turned up a few times. The antigen is undetermined.

The sequence derives from a man younger than 35 with type 1 diabetes. The chain recombines TRBV28 with TRBJ2-5, with a weak D call TRBD1 (6 bases). The sample consisted of naive CD4+ T cells from blood. In nucleotides, the CDR3 is TGTGCCAGCAGTTCTTACGACAGGTCTCAAGAGACCCAGTACTTC. Residues: CASSSYDRSQETQYF.